The clone carrying this T cell receptor beta chain came up once. Here immunoSEQ multiplex PCR was the method, and the copy in TCRdb shows in-frame clones only, minus some. Of hundreds of thousands of clones listed, 70% to 80% were seen once; the top ten hold around 0.013%. This sample stems from a study of shared T cell receptors in the human thymus. This same sample was also part of a study on human thymus T cells. That source reports: Resections from corrective heart surgery supplied the thymus tissue.

This TCR was recovered from a boy younger than two with a congenital heart defect. Sequences were obtained from thymocytes.

CDR3 in DNA: TGTGCCAGCAGGGACAGATCGCGCGGAAAACTGTTTTTT. Protein: CASRDRSRGKLFF. This chain links TRBV28 with TRBJ1-4; a weak D match, TRBD1 (6 bases). Trimming removed 6 bases from V and 10 bases from J, with 15 bases in between. This CDR3 has 13 amino acids. Germline V gene data show CDR1 as MDHEN and CDR2 as SYDVKM.